Below are 30 T cell receptor beta chains sequenced from a single sample in a study of blood T cell repertoires in COVID-19. The repertoire was sequenced with immunoSEQ multiplex PCR; TCRdb's copy has only in-frame clones and lacks some. The repertoire has about 260,000 clones, more than 75% of them found once; the top ten carry less than 3%. Sequenced material: peripheral blood. Receptor source: a woman in her fifties or sixties with acute or convalescent COVID-19.

The chain employs TRBV9 and TRBJ2-1, with 8 bases fitting TRBD2. The CDR3 loop spans 15 amino acids. CDR1 is SGDLS, CDR2 YYNGEE, per germline. V trimming: 3 bases; J trimming: 3 bases; junction bases outside the gene matches: 5. CDR3 sequence (DNA): TGTGCCAGCAGCGGAACTAGCGGAATCTACAATGAGCAGTTCTTC. Translated: CASSGTSGIYNEQFF.

The CDR3 DNA sequence: TGTGCCAGCAGTTTTAGTTATCAGCCCCAGCATTTT. As protein: CASSFSYQPQHF. The chain employs TRBV12-3 or TRBV12-4 and TRBJ1-5; no clear D gene. Trimming took 3 bases from V and 5 from J, leaving 5 bases between them. The CDR3 covers 12 residues.

The gene calls are TRBV6-2 or TRBV6-3 and TRBJ1-6; 7 nucleotides agree with TRBD1. The CDR3 runs 14 residues. The germline V gene has CDR1 MNHEY and CDR2 SVGEGT. V lost 2 bases and J lost 7; bases outside the gene matches: 2. CDR3 bases: TGTGCCAGCAGTTACGCCAGGGGGAATTCACCCCTCCACTTT. Amino acids: CASSYARGNSPLHF.

The chain uses TRBV11-2 and TRBJ1-1; D ambiguous. The V and J ends lost 4 bases and 0 bases respectively, with 6 bases between them. Per germline, CDR1 SGHAT and CDR2 FQNNGV. The CDR3 contains 13 residues. The CDR3 reads CASSSGLNTEAFF. CDR3 coding DNA: TGTGCCAGCAGCTCCGGGTTGAACACTGAAGCTTTCTTT.

The chain links TRBV5-1 to TRBJ1-4, with 7 bases aligning to TRBD1. This CDR3 contains 14 residues. Germline V gene lookup returns CDR1 SGHRS and CDR2 YFSETQ. Trimming cost V 3 bases and J 4 bases; bases outside gene matches: 3. The chain's CDR3 is CASSSDRINEKLFF. In DNA, the CDR3 is TGCGCCAGCAGCTCGGACAGGATTAATGAAAAACTGTTTTTT.

This clone was seen only a few times. This chain connects TRBV7-2 to TRBJ1-1; D is uncertain. From germline, CDR1 is SGHTA and CDR2 FQGNSA. V lost 5 bases to trimming and J lost 0 bases, with 16 bases between them. The CDR3 is made up of 16 amino acids. The CDR3: CASSQYSAGLNTEAFF. DNA of the CDR3: TGTGCCAGCAGCCAATACTCAGCGGGTTTGAACACTGAAGCTTTCTTT.

V gene TRBV7-6 combines with J gene TRBJ2-1; D might be TRBD2 (6 bases). With 1 base removed from V and 7 bases from J, the gap between germline ends came to 23 bases. Germline V gene data show CDR1 as SGHVS and CDR2 as FNYEAQ. This CDR3 is built from 18 residues. DNA of the CDR3: TGTGCCAGCAGCTTAGTCGGGATAGCGGCCCCCTCAAGGAATGAGCAGTTCTTC. This codes for CASSLVGIAAPSRNEQFF.

This chain uses TRBV3-1 (or the pseudogene TRBV3-2) with TRBJ2-2, with 9 bases identical to TRBD2. The CDR3 length is 17 residues. The trim removed 0 bases at V and 4 bases at J, leaving 6 bases unmatched. Germline V gene lookup returns CDR1 LGHDT and CDR2 YNNKEL (reference sequence). CDR3 amino acids: CASSQERAGGGTGELFF. The CDR3 bases are TGTGCCAGCAGCCAAGAAAGAGCGGGAGGCGGCACCGGGGAGCTGTTTTTT.

The chain couples TRBV5-1 to TRBJ2-1, with 9 bases lining up with TRBD2. Losses at the gene ends were 0 bases for V and 6 bases for J; bases not matched to a gene: 4. CDR1 SGHRS and CDR2 YFSETQ come from the germline V gene. The CDR3 sequence is 15 residues long. The CDR3 protein is CASSLGGGRANEQFF. DNA of the CDR3: TGCGCCAGCAGCTTGGGTGGCGGGAGGGCCAATGAGCAGTTCTTC.

The chain couples TRBV6-5 to TRBJ1-1, with TRBD1 as a possible D gene (5 bases). The CDR3 has 13 amino acids. The V end was cut by 5 bases, the J end by 4 bases, with 11 bases between. Germline CDR1 MNHEY, CDR2 SVGAGI. This CDR3 reads CASSTPGGTEAFF. For the CDR3, the DNA is TGTGCCAGCAGTACGCCGGGGGGCACTGAAGCTTTCTTT.

The chain couples TRBV15 to TRBJ2-5, with 7 bases aligning to TRBD1. Germline-derived CDR1 and CDR2 are LNHNV and YYDKDF (reference sequence). V shed 1 base and J 2 bases; nucleotides not matched to a gene: 7. The CDR3 sequence is 16 residues long. The CDR3 here is CATSRGFGTAQETQYF. The CDR3, as DNA: TGTGCCACCAGCAGAGGATTCGGGACAGCTCAAGAGACCCAGTACTTC. Full variable domain (rest looked up from reference TRBV15 and TRBJ2-5): DAMVIQNPRYQVTQFGKPVTLSCSQTLNHNVMYWYQQKSSQAPKLLFHYYDKDFNNEADTPDNFQSRRPNTSFCFLDIRSPGLGDTAMYLCATSRGFGTAQETQYFGPGTRLLVL.

The chain links TRBV29-1 to TRBJ2-7; TRBD1 matches 8 bases. The CDR3 length is 14 residues. The germline V gene has CDR1 SQVTM and CDR2 ANQGSEA. Losses at the gene ends were 6 bases for V and 2 bases for J; bases not matched to a gene: 9. The CDR3 loop is CSVSRADRAYEQYF. The CDR3 DNA follows: TGCAGCGTGTCCCGAGCGGACAGGGCCTACGAGCAGTACTTC.

The chain uses TRBV28 and TRBJ2-1; 8 bases are shared with TRBD2. CDR1 and CDR2 (germline): MDHEN, SYDVKM. With 4 bases clipped from V and 8 bases from J, the junction kept 10 bases outside the gene matches. CDR3 length: 15 amino acids. CDR3 in amino acids: CASSSTPGLDHEQFF. CDR3 DNA sequence: TGTGCCAGCAGTTCAACCCCGGGACTAGACCATGAGCAGTTCTTC.

The chain links TRBV14 to TRBJ2-2; 7 nucleotides line up with TRBD1. Trimming removed 2 bases from V and 7 bases from J; junction bases left unmatched: 4. The germline V gene encodes CDR1 SGHDN and CDR2 FVKESK. The length of the CDR3 is 14 residues. CDR3 in amino acids: CASSQTTGYGELFF. The CDR3 DNA reads as TGTGCCAGCAGCCAAACGACAGGGTACGGGGAGCTGTTTTTT.

The chain employs TRBV6-1 and TRBJ1-2; 7 positions agree with TRBD1. The CDR3 length is 14 residues. V trimming: 2 bases; J trimming: 4 bases; junction bases outside the gene matches: 4. Germline V gene sequence: CDR1 MNHNS, CDR2 SASEGT. The CDR3 spells CASSEWGDSYGYTF. For the CDR3, the DNA is TGTGCCAGCAGTGAATGGGGGGACAGCTATGGCTACACCTTC.

The chain links TRBV5-1 to TRBJ1-6; 7 bases map to TRBD1. CDR1 is SGHRS, CDR2 YFSETQ, per germline. The CDR3 contains 16 residues. Trimming at V came to 5 bases and at J to 8 bases, leaving 13 bases not matched to a gene. The CDR3 protein is CASRRGPGQVDSPLHF. The CDR3 DNA follows: TGCGCCAGCAGGAGGGGTCCCGGACAGGTTGATTCACCCCTCCACTTT.

The chain employs TRBV27 and TRBJ2-3; TRBD2 matches 7 bases. V dropped 4 bases and J dropped 5; count of bases not matched to a gene: 0. Germline loops: CDR1 MNHEY, CDR2 SMNVEV (reference sequence). The CDR3 is made up of 12 amino acids. CDR3: CASSWGGDTQYF. For the CDR3, the DNA is TGTGCCAGCAGTTGGGGGGGAGATACGCAGTATTTT.

This chain connects TRBV30 to TRBJ2-5, with 9 bases fitting TRBD2. The CDR3 spans 15 residues. V gave up 4 bases and J gave up 2 bases; unmatched junction bases: 8. Germline values: CDR1 GTSNPN, CDR2 SVGIG (reference sequence). CDR3 bases: TGTGCCTGGAAATCCCTAGCGGGGTTTCAAGAGACCCAGTACTTC. This gives the protein CAWKSLAGFQETQYF.

The chain has TRBV7-9 and TRBJ2-3, with 10 bases aligning to TRBD1. Unmatched junction bases numbered 10, after V lost 5 bases and J lost 2 bases. The CDR3 consists of 17 residues. Germline lookup yields CDR1 SEHNR and CDR2 FQNEAQ (reference sequence). The CDR3 sequence is CASSTTGGKAATDTQYF. The DNA for the CDR3 is TGTGCCAGCAGCACGACAGGGGGCAAGGCCGCCACAGATACGCAGTATTTT.

V and J are TRBV10-3 and TRBJ2-1, with no clear D. V was pared by 5 bases and J by 0 bases, with 11 bases between. The CDR3 has 15 residues. Germline CDR1 and CDR2: ENHRY and SYGVKD. In DNA form, the CDR3 reads TGTGCCATCAGTCCTGAAACCTACTCCTACAATGAGCAGTTCTTC. This translates into CAISPETYSYNEQFF.

The chain recombines TRBV2 with TRBJ1-5; 9 bases fit TRBD1. CDR1 and CDR2 (germline): SNHLY, FYNNEI. V shed 7 bases, J shed 5 bases, and the junction held 6 bases outside the gene matches. The CDR3 consists of 14 residues. The CDR3 protein is CASTERDRDQPQHF. The DNA for the CDR3 is TGTGCCAGCACCGAAAGGGACAGGGATCAGCCCCAGCATTTT.

The chain carries TRBV28 and TRBJ2-1; a weak D match, TRBD1 (6 bases). With 1 base removed from V and 9 bases from J, the gap between germline ends came to 7 bases. The CDR3 runs to 12 residues. CDR1 and CDR2 (germline): MDHEN, SYDVKM. The CDR3 loop is CASSLSRGEQFF. The CDR3 coding sequence is TGTGCCAGCAGTTTATCCAGGGGTGAGCAGTTCTTC.

This clone was counted only a few times. The CDR3 spells CASSVEARETEAFF. The CDR3 coding sequence is TGTGCCAGCAGCGTAGAGGCCCGGGAGACTGAAGCTTTCTTT. The genes are TRBV9 and TRBJ1-1; no clear D gene. In germline, CDR1 is SGDLS, CDR2 YYNGEE. Trimming removed 0 bases at V and 5 bases at J, with 11 bases between. The CDR3 runs 14 residues.

The genes are TRBV18 and TRBJ1-2; 7 bases agree with TRBD1. CDR1 and CDR2 (germline): KGHSH, LQKENI. Trimming cost V 2 bases and J 4 bases; bases outside gene matches: 7. CDR3 length: 15 residues. For the CDR3, the DNA is TGTGCCAGCTCACCAGGGACAGACAGCCTCTATGGCTACACCTTC. Its translation: CASSPGTDSLYGYTF.

V gene TRBV6-1 combines with J gene TRBJ2-7, with D hard to call. The germline V gene encodes CDR1 MNHNS and CDR2 SASEGT. This CDR3 contains 15 residues. The ends were cut back, 1 base at V and 3 bases at J, with 13 bases in the middle. CDR3 sequence (DNA): TGTGCCAGCAGTGAAGTTCCAGGTTCCATCTACGAGCAGTACTTC. It codes for CASSEVPGSIYEQYF.

This clone was found once. The V gene is TRBV28, the J gene TRBJ2-7; TRBD1 aligns across 7 bases. CDR1 is MDHEN, CDR2 SYDVKM, per germline. The CDR3 length is 14 residues. Losses at the gene ends were 3 bases for V and 5 bases for J; bases not matched to a gene: 7. CDR3 in amino acids: CASSFGQEPHEQYF. CDR3 in DNA: TGTGCCAGCAGTTTCGGACAGGAGCCGCACGAGCAGTACTTC.

The V gene is TRBV6-5, the J gene TRBJ1-3, with D hard to call. V shed 6 bases and J shed 0 bases, with 9 bases lying between them. The CDR3 spans 14 residues. The V gene's germline CDR1 is MNHEY and CDR2 SVGAGI. In DNA, the CDR3 is TGTGCCAGCAGGGGGAGTAGCTCTGGAAACACCATATATTTT. As protein: CASRGSSSGNTIYF.

Concerning this clone itself: This specimen includes other DNA sequences encoding the same CDR3. CDR3 nucleotides: TGTGCCAGCAGTCCCGGGACAGGGGCCTACAATGAGCAGTTCTTC. Its translation is CASSPGTGAYNEQFF. The chain links TRBV28 to TRBJ2-1, with 10 bases fitting TRBD1. Losses at the gene ends were 5 bases for V and 2 bases for J; bases not matched to a gene: 3. Germline lookup yields CDR1 MDHEN and CDR2 SYDVKM. The CDR3 length is 15 residues.

The rearrangement uses TRBV28 and TRBJ1-1; 7 bases map to TRBD1. The CDR3 has 13 amino acids. The V and J ends lost 1 base and 10 bases, in that order; junction bases with no gene match: 6. The germline CDR1 and CDR2 sequences are MDHEN and SYDVKM. The CDR3 region is CASSLLTGRVAFF. The CDR3 nucleotides are TGTGCCAGCAGTTTATTGACAGGGCGCGTAGCTTTCTTT.

V and J are TRBV18 and TRBJ1-5; 7 bases align to TRBD1. Germline lookup yields CDR1 KGHSH and CDR2 LQKENI. The junction had 5 bases not matched to a gene; V was cut back by 3 bases and J by 3 bases. This CDR3 is 15 amino acids long. The CDR3 nucleotides are TGTGCCAGCTCACCGAGGGGACAGACCAATCAGCCCCAGCATTTT. This codes for CASSPRGQTNQPQHF.